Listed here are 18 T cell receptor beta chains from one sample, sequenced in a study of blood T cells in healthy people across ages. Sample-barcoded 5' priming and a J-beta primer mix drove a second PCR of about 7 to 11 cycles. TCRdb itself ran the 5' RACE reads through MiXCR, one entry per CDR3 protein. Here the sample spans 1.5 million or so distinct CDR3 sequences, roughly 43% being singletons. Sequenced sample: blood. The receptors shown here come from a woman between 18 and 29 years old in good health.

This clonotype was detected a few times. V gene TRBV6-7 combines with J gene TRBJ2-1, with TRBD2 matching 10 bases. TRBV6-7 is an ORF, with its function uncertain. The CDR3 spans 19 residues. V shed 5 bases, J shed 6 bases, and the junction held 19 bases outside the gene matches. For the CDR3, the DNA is TGTGCCAGCAGTACACTAGCGGGGAGGGACACAAGAATGTGCAATGAGCAGTTCTTC. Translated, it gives CASSTLAGRDTRMCNEQFF.

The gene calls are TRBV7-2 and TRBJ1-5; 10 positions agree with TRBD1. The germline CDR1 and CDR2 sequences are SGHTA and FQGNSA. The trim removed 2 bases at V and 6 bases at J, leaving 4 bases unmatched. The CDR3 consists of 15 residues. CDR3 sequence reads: CASSLRTGGTQPQHF. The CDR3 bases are TGTGCCAGCAGCTTAAGGACAGGGGGGACTCAGCCCCAGCATTTT.

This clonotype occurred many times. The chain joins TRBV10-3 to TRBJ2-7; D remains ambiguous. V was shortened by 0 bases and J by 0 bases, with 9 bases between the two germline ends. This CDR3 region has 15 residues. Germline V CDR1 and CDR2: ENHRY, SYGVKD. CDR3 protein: CAISESGSLSYEQYF. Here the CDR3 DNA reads TGTGCCATCAGTGAGTCGGGCTCACTCTCCTACGAGCAGTACTTC.

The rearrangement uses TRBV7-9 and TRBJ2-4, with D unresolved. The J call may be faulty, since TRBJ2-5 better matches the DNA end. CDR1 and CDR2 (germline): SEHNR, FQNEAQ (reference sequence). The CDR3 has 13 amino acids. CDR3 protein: CASRSRNQETQYF. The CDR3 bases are TGTGCCAGCAGGTCGAGGAATCAAGAGACCCAGTACTTC.

CDR3 loop: CASSQQVNSNQPQHF. CDR3 nucleotide sequence: TGCGCCAGCAGCCAACAGGTGAATAGCAATCAGCCCCAGCATTTT. The chain is built from TRBV4-1 and TRBJ1-5; D gene uncertain. The CDR3 consists of 15 residues. Germline V gives CDR1 MGHRA, CDR2 YSYEKL. V lost 2 bases to trimming and J lost 0 bases, with 8 bases between them.

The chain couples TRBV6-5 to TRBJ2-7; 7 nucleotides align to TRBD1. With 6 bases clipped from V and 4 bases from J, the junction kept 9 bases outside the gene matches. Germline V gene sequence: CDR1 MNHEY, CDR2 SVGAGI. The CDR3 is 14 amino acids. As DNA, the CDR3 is TGTGCCAGCAGCCGACCCGGGACAGCATACGAGCAGTACTTC. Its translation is CASSRPGTAYEQYF.

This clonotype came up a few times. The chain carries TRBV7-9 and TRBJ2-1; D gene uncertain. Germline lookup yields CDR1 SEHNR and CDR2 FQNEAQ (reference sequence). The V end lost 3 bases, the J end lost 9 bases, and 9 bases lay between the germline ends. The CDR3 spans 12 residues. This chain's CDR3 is CASSFSASEQFF. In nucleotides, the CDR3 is TGTGCCAGCAGCTTTTCGGCTAGTGAGCAGTTCTTC.

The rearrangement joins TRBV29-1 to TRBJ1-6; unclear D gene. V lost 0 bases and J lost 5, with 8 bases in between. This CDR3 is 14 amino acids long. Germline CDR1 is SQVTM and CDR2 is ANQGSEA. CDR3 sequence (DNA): TGCAGCGTTGAAGATCTGGTGGATAATTCACCCCTCCACTTT. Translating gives CSVEDLVDNSPLHF.

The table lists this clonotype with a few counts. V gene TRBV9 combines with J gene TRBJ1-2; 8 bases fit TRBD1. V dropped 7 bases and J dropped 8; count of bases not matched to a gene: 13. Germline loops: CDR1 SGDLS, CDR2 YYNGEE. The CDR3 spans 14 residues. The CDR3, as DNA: TGTGCCAGCTCCCCGACCAGGGGGCATAACGGCTACACCTTC. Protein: CASSPTRGHNGYTF. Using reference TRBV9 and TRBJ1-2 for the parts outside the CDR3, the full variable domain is DSGVTQTPKHLITATGQRVTLRCSPRSGDLSVYWYQQSLDQGLQFLIQYYNGEERAKGNILERFSAQQFPDLHSELNLSSLELGDSALYFCASSPTRGHNGYTFGSGTRLTVV.

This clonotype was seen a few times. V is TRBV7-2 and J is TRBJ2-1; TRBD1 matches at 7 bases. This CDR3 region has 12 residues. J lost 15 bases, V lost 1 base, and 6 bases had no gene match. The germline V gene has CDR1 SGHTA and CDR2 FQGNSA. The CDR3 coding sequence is TGTGCCAGCAGCTTAGACAGGGGAGCAGGGTTCTTC. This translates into CASSLDRGAGFF.

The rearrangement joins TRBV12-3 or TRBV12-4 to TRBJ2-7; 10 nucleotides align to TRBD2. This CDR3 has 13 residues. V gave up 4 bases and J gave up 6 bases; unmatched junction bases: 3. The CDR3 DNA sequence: TGTGCCAGCAGTTCCCAGCGGGGGGGCGAGCAGTACTTC. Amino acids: CASSSQRGGEQYF.

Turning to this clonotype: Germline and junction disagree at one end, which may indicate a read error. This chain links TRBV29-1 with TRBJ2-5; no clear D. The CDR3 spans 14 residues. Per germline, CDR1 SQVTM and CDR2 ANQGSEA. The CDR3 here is CSAEGRQSPETQYF. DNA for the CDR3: TGCAGCGCTGAAGGGCGCCAGAGCCCAGAGACCCAGTACTTC.

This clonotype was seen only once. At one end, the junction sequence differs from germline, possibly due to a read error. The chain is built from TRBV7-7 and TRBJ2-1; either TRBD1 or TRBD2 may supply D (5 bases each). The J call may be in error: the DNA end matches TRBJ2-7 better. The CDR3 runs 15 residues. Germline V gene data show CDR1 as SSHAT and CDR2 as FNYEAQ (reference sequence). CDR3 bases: TGTGCTAGCAGCTCCCTACCGGGGCTCTACAATGAGCAGTACTTC. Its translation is CASSSLPGLYNEQYF.

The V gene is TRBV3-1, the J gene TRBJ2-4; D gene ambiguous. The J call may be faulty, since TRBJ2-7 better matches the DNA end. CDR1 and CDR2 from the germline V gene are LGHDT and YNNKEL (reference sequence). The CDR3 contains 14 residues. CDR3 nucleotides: TGTGCCAGCAGCCAAGGGAGAGGCCCCCGCGAGCAGTACTTC. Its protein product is CASSQGRGPREQYF.

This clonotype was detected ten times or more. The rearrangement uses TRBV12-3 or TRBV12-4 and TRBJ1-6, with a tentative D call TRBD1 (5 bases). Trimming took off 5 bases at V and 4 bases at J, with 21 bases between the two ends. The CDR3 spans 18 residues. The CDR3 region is CASSDVPGTRGYNSPLHF. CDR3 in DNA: TGTGCCAGCAGTGACGTACCGGGGACTCGGGGATATAATTCACCCCTCCACTTT.

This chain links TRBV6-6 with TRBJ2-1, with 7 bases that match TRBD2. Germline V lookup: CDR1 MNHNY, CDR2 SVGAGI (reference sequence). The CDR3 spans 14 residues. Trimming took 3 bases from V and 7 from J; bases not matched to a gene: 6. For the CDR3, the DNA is TGTGCCAGCAGTTATGGGGGGGATGAGAATGAGCAGTTCTTC. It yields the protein CASSYGGDENEQFF.

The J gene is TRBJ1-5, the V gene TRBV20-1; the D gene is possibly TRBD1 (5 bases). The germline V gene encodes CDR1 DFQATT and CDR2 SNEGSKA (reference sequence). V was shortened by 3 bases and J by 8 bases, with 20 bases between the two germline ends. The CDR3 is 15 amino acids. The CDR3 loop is CSASEGPFRREPQHF. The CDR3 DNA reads TGCAGTGCTAGCGAGGGGCCATTCCGGCGAGAGCCCCAGCATTTT.

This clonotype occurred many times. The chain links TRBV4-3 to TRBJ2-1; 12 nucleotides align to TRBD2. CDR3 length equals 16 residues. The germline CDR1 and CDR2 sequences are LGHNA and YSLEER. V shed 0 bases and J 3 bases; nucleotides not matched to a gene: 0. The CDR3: CASSQETSGGYNEQFF. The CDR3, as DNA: TGCGCCAGCAGCCAAGAGACTAGCGGGGGCTACAATGAGCAGTTCTTC.